Only a few counts were recorded for the clone carrying this T cell receptor beta chain. This entry is derived from a study of blood T cell repertoires in COVID-19. As originally analysed: From reference gene primer amplification, estimates of nucleated cell counts were derived. TCRdb's table, derived via immunoSEQ multiplex PCR, lists solely in-frame clones and lacks some. From that table come the V and J calls and clone size; the DNA was used to work out D and trimming. This table holds more than 85,000 clones, about 81% found once. V lost 8 bases and J lost 3, with 10 bases in between. From germline, CDR1 is LNHDA and CDR2 SQIVND (reference sequence). The CDR3 is 13 amino acids.

The receptor's source is a man between 65 and 79 years old with acute or convalescent COVID-19. The chain couples TRBV19 to TRBJ1-4; possibly TRBD1 for D (6 bases). Sequencing input: peripheral blood. The CDR3 loop reads CASRTDPNEKLFF. Here the CDR3 DNA reads TGTGCCAGTCGGACAGACCCTAATGAAAAACTGTTTTTT.